These T cell receptor beta chains were read from a single sample in a study of T-cell memory formation after mild COVID-19. TCRdb re-called the 5' RACE reads with MiXCR, one entry per CDR3 protein. The sample lists about 560,000 distinct CDR3 sequences, about a sixth occurring once. Input material: PBMCs or a T cell subset sorted from them (not recorded which). The source is an adult woman who had mild COVID-19 (a few samples of this study predate the infection). Cell type and time point are not known. CDR3s include the opening cysteine and the closing phenylalanine or tryptophan.

>TRBV6-1|TRBJ2-3
CASSERRAGGTTDTQYF
>TRBV6-5|TRBJ2-1
CASSYPTGAENEQFF
>TRBV18|TRBJ2-5
CASSLPNQETQYF
>TRBV18|TRBJ2-2
CASSPPLLAGALGTGELFF
>TRBV21-1|TRBJ2-7
CASSKEGSAYSYEQYF
>TRBV6-2/TRBV6-3|TRBJ2-1
CASSGFYNEQFF
>TRBV9|TRBJ2-7
CASSVLTGGMGEQYF
>TRBV9|TRBJ1-2
CASSPGGQGSYGYTF
>TRBV5-1|TRBJ1-1
CASSLAVGERESRNTEAFF
>TRBV29-1|TRBJ2-2
CSVSLTGELFF
>TRBV5-1|TRBJ2-3
CASSLASIRGLSHTDTQYF
>TRBV5-1|TRBJ2-7
CASSLGGAGAYEQYF
>TRBV24-1|TRBJ2-3
CATRSGSTDTQYF
>TRBV6-5|TRBJ2-2
CASSYSRLAGDTGELFF
>TRBV7-9|TRBJ1-5
CASQGLNQPQHF
>TRBV7-9|TRBJ2-5
CASRTGGQETQYF
>TRBV6-5|TRBJ1-4
CASSYSWGQVNEKLFF
>TRBV12-3/TRBV12-4|TRBJ1-5
CASSPWGVGNQPQHF
>TRBV6-5|TRBJ2-7
CASSTGTGITYEQYF
>TRBV5-1|TRBJ1-1
CASSFNRNTEAFF
>TRBV28|TRBJ1-2
CASRAREGKYTF
>TRBV7-9|TRBJ2-7
CASSLGGGYEQYF
>TRBV13|TRBJ1-2
CASTLYGDSMVGYTF
>TRBV24-1|TRBJ2-3
CATSESRIGDTQYF
>TRBV7-3|TRBJ2-1
CASSLSSGDYNEQFF
>TRBV30|TRBJ2-7
CAHRSGLGESYEQYF
>TRBV2|TRBJ2-4
CASSGDSEIIQYF
>TRBV6-1|TRBJ2-7
CASRGTGGDPYEQYF
>TRBV2|TRBJ2-3
CASNQLADTDTQYF
>TRBV20-1|TRBJ2-3
CSAEDVVGTDTQYF
>TRBV29-1|TRBJ1-4
CSVAWGNEKLFF
>TRBV12-3/TRBV12-4|TRBJ2-7
CASSMRPSYEQYF
>TRBV6-6|TRBJ2-3
CASSYSAGLDTQYF
>TRBV5-4|TRBJ2-7
CAASKSSYEQYF
>TRBV15|TRBJ2-2
CATSRPAYTGELFF
>TRBV7-2|TRBJ2-1
CASCLAASPYNEQFF
>TRBV19|TRBJ2-2
CASSIGGTLATGELFF